The clone carrying this T cell receptor beta chain was seen more than once but under ten times. The data were taken from a study of human T cells and chemical hapten exposure. TCRdb itself ran the RACE reads through MiXCR, one entry per CDR3 protein. In the table there are 45,000 to 60,000 distinct CDR3 sequences, approximately 9.8% of which are singletons. The CDR3 spans 14 residues. The V gene lost 1 base and the J gene lost 1 base, with 4 bases spanning the gap. Germline V CDR1 and CDR2: LGHNA, YSLEER. The time point here: pre-sensitization, week 0. Treatment in this sample: therapeutic diphenylcyclopropenone sensitization with weekly scalp DPC.

The chain couples TRBV4-3 to TRBJ2-2; D is ambiguous. The clonotype originates from a woman aged 35 to 49 with alopecia areata. Some clones in this sample may be carry-over from other donors' samples. Sequenced here: whole blood, sampled in connection with sensitization to the hapten diphenylcyclopropenone (DPC). The CDR3 DNA reads as TGCGCCAGCAGCCAAGGAATGAACACCGGGGAGCTGTTTTTT. This codes for CASSQGMNTGELFF.